The 32 T cell receptor beta chains given below trace back to one sample, sequenced in a study of T cell responses to AZD1222 COVID-19 vaccine. Libraries were prepared by immunoSEQ multiplex PCR; TCRdb keeps only in-frame clonotypes and omits some of them. The table shows about 84,000 clones, with roughly 88% occurring only once. Sequenced here: peripheral blood, sampled 28 days after the second AZD1222 dose. The source is an adult who received the AZD1222 COVID-19 vaccine.

The table lists this clone with a count of one. This chain links TRBV18 with TRBJ2-7; D unclear. Germline V gene data show CDR1 as KGHSH and CDR2 as LQKENI. The CDR3 runs to 13 residues. The V end lost 4 bases, the J end lost 6 bases, and 13 bases lay between the germline ends. The CDR3 loop reads CASSQWEWAEQYF. CDR3 DNA: TGTGCCAGCTCACAATGGGAATGGGCCGAGCAGTACTTC.

This rearrangement joins TRBV6-5 to TRBJ1-1; tentative D call: TRBD1 (5 bases). The CDR3 loop spans 11 amino acids. The germline V and J ends were trimmed by 7 bases and 9 bases, with 12 bases remaining between them. Germline CDR1 reads MNHEY; CDR2 reads SVGAGI. Written as DNA, the CDR3 is TGTGCCAGCATTACCAACAGGAAAGCTTTCTTT. As protein: CASITNRKAFF.

V usage is TRBV4-1 and J usage is TRBJ1-1; D is perhaps TRBD1 (5 bases). The V end lost 4 bases, the J end lost 5 bases, and 17 bases lay between the germline ends. CDR3 length: 15 residues. Per the germline V gene, CDR1 is MGHRA and CDR2 is YSYEKL. The CDR3 region has the DNA TGCGCCAGCAGCCGGGGCGCTAGGGTTCAGACTGAAGCTTTCTTT. This codes for CASSRGARVQTEAFF.

The chain carries TRBV7-9 and TRBJ2-7; either TRBD1 or TRBD2 may supply D (5 bases each). The CDR3 runs to 14 residues. The germline V and J ends were trimmed by 5 bases and 4 bases, with 15 bases remaining between them. Germline loops: CDR1 SEHNR, CDR2 FQNEAQ (reference sequence). The DNA for the CDR3 is TGTGCCAGCAGCGACCCCGGGGCCGTTTACGAGCAGTACTTC. This sequence encodes CASSDPGAVYEQYF.

The chain combines TRBV18 with TRBJ2-2; TRBD1 aligns across 9 bases. Germline V gene data show CDR1 as KGHSH and CDR2 as LQKENI. The CDR3 spans 16 residues. The J segment lost 0 bases and the V segment lost 3 bases, leaving 2 bases of the junction unmatched. The CDR3 sequence: CASSPGQGANTGELFF. The CDR3 DNA reads TGTGCCAGCTCACCGGGACAGGGCGCGAACACCGGGGAGCTGTTTTTT. Filled out from reference TRBV18 and TRBJ2-2, the complete variable domain reads NAGVMQNPRHLVRRRGQEARLRCSPMKGHSHVYWYRQLPEEGLKFMVYLQKENIIDESGMPKERFSAEFPKEGPSILRIQQVVRGDSAAYFCASSPGQGANTGELFFGEGSRLTVL.

The rearrangement links TRBV9 to TRBJ1-1, with a weak D call TRBD1 (6 bases). This CDR3 has 14 residues. Germline CDR1 SGDLS, CDR2 YYNGEE. The V and J ends lost 0 bases and 5 bases respectively, with 11 bases between them. CDR3 in amino acids: CASSVEDSRTEAFF. The DNA for the CDR3 is TGTGCCAGCAGCGTAGAGGACAGTCGGACTGAAGCTTTCTTT.

Within the sample, this clone is medium-sized. CDR3 protein: CASSQNRVLGQPQHF. The CDR3 nucleotides are TGTGCCAGCAGCCAAAACAGGGTTTTAGGTCAGCCCCAGCATTTT. The chain recombines TRBV3-1 (or the pseudogene TRBV3-2) with TRBJ1-5; tentative D call: TRBD1 (6 bases). Germline CDR1 and CDR2: LGHDT and YNNKEL (reference sequence). There are 15 residues in the CDR3. V was pared by 2 bases and J by 6 bases, with 14 bases between.

The chain carries TRBV29-1 and TRBJ2-3, with 8 bases fitting TRBD2. The V gene's germline CDR1 is SQVTM and CDR2 ANQGSEA. V was pared by 0 bases and J by 1 base, with 9 bases of the junction left unmatched. This CDR3 contains 17 residues. The CDR3 is CSVEDRLAGARTDTQYF. DNA for the CDR3: TGCAGCGTTGAAGATCGTCTAGCGGGCGCCCGCACAGATACGCAGTATTTT.

This rearrangement joins TRBV27 to TRBJ2-3, with unresolved D. The CDR3 extends over 15 amino acids. Germline lookup yields CDR1 MNHEY and CDR2 SMNVEV (reference sequence). Trimming removed 4 bases from V and 1 base from J, with 12 bases in between. CDR3 protein: CASSSWGDGTDTQYF. CDR3 coding DNA: TGTGCCAGCAGTTCATGGGGTGACGGCACAGATACGCAGTATTTT.

The V gene is TRBV9, the J gene TRBJ2-1; 10 bases are shared with TRBD2. Germline V gene lookup returns CDR1 SGDLS and CDR2 YYNGEE. With 7 bases clipped from V and 4 bases from J, the junction kept 5 bases outside the gene matches. The CDR3 extends over 14 amino acids. CDR3 region: CASGPAGGYNEQFF. The CDR3 region has the DNA TGTGCCAGCGGCCCAGCGGGGGGGTACAATGAGCAGTTCTTC.

The chain employs TRBV6-5 and TRBJ1-1; a possible D gene is TRBD1 (6 bases). The germline CDR1 and CDR2 sequences are MNHEY and SVGAGI. V was trimmed by 4 bases and J by 0 bases, leaving 12 bases between them. The CDR3 spans 15 residues. The CDR3 region is CASSSPTGMNTEAFF. In DNA, the CDR3 is TGTGCCAGCAGTTCTCCGACAGGCATGAACACTGAAGCTTTCTTT.

The gene calls are TRBV3-1 (or the pseudogene TRBV3-2) and TRBJ2-5; 7 bases are a match to TRBD1. The CDR3 totals 14 residues. Germline V gene sequence: CDR1 LGHDT, CDR2 YNNKEL (reference sequence). The V and J ends lost 4 bases and 2 bases, in that order; junction bases with no gene match: 4. The CDR3 loop is CASSPRTGQETQYF. The CDR3 DNA reads TGTGCCAGCAGCCCGCGGACAGGACAAGAGACCCAGTACTTC.

The DNA for the CDR3 is TGCGCCAGCAGTCATGGGAACAGGCCCGACTATGGCTACACCTTC. It codes for CASSHGNRPDYGYTF. The chain uses TRBV23-1 and TRBJ1-2; TRBD1 is a possible D gene (5 bases). TRBV23-1 is marked as an open reading frame, function uncertain. The V and J ends lost 3 bases and 3 bases respectively, with 14 bases between them. This CDR3 contains 15 residues.

Concerning this clone itself: The sample carries other DNA sequences with the same CDR3. The chain employs TRBV19 and TRBJ1-4; 8 nucleotides line up with TRBD1. V gave up 5 bases and J gave up 8 bases; unmatched junction bases: 7. CDR1 is LNHDA and CDR2 is SQIVND in the germline V gene (reference sequence). This CDR3 has 14 amino acids. CDR3 protein: CASSGQGRSEKLFF. The DNA of the CDR3 is TGTGCCAGTAGTGGACAGGGCAGGTCCGAAAAACTGTTTTTT. The variable domain in full, with the rest retrieved from reference TRBV19 and TRBJ1-4, is DGGITQSPKYLFRKEGQNVTLSCEQNLNHDAMYWYRQDPGQGLRLIYYSQIVNDFQKGDIAEGYSVSREKKESFPLTVTSAQKNPTAFYLCASSGQGRSEKLFFGSGTQLSVL.

The chain joins TRBV29-1 to TRBJ2-2; D ambiguous. This CDR3 spans 13 amino acids. V was clipped by 6 bases and J by 4 bases, with 12 bases between them. Germline loops: CDR1 SQVTM, CDR2 ANQGSEA. The CDR3 protein is CSVLGPRTGELFF. The CDR3 DNA reads as TGCAGCGTACTCGGACCCCGCACCGGGGAGCTGTTTTTT.

This clone was counted a single time. At the DNA level, this CDR3 is encoded by other sequences in the same sample as well. The rearrangement uses TRBV12-3 or TRBV12-4 and TRBJ1-2; TRBD1 might be the D (6 bases). This CDR3 has 13 amino acids. V shed 5 bases and J shed 8 bases, with 15 bases lying between them. CDR3 amino acids: CASSPGGPGGYTF. CDR3 in DNA: TGTGCCAGCAGTCCCGGGGGGCCGGGGGGCTACACCTTC.

The V and J genes are TRBV21-1 and TRBJ1-4. TRBV21-1 is described as a pseudogene. CDR3 length: 13 amino acids. CDR3 bases: TGTGCCAGCAGCAATCAGCCGAGTGAAAAACTGTTTTTT. This encodes CASSNQPSEKLFF.

The V call is TRBV7-9, the J call TRBJ1-2; 8 bases match TRBD1. Germline CDR1 SEHNR, CDR2 FQNEAQ (reference sequence). The CDR3 covers 14 residues. After removal of 1 base from V and 4 bases from J, the junction contained 2 bases not matched to a gene. CDR3 in amino acids: CASSLGTGPYGYTF. The DNA for the CDR3 is TGTGCCAGCAGCTTAGGGACAGGGCCCTATGGCTACACCTTC.

This chain links TRBV11-2 with TRBJ1-3; D uncertain. V dropped 1 base and J dropped 0 bases, with 10 bases sitting between them. CDR1 and CDR2 from the germline V gene are SGHAT and FQNNGV. The CDR3 is 16 amino acids. The CDR3 DNA sequence: TGTGCCAGCAGCTTAGTGATGTACGGCTCTGGAAACACCATATATTTT. This encodes CASSLVMYGSGNTIYF.

The chain links TRBV11-2 to TRBJ2-5; D unresolved. Per germline, CDR1 SGHAT and CDR2 FQNNGV. The germline V and J ends were trimmed by 5 bases and 5 bases, with 6 bases remaining between them. CDR3 length equals 11 residues. The CDR3 loop reads CASSQGETQYF. The CDR3 region has the DNA TGTGCCAGCAGCCAAGGGGAGACCCAGTACTTC.

The gene calls are TRBV7-2 and TRBJ2-2; TRBD1 matches at 8 bases. V was pared by 6 bases and J by 3 bases, with 3 bases of the junction left unmatched. The germline V gene has CDR1 SGHTA and CDR2 FQGNSA. The CDR3 loop spans 14 amino acids. The CDR3 DNA reads TGTGCCAGCAGGGACAGGGCCTACACCGGGGAGCTGTTTTTT. Protein product: CASRDRAYTGELFF.

The chain links TRBV11-3 to TRBJ2-3; D gene unclear. V was shortened by 1 base and J by 2 bases, with 7 bases between the two germline ends. Germline V gene lookup returns CDR1 SGHNT and CDR2 YENEEA. CDR3 length: 14 amino acids. The CDR3 DNA is TGTGCCAGCAGCTTAGGTCCGGTCACAGATACGCAGTATTTT. This gives the protein CASSLGPVTDTQYF.

CDR3 sequence reads: CASSYPGQGGNTIYF. The CDR3 DNA reads as TGTGCCAGCAGCTACCCCGGACAGGGAGGAAACACCATATATTTT. V and J are TRBV21-1 and TRBJ1-3; TRBD1 reflects the table's D call only, with no check against the DNA. TRBV21-1 represents a pseudogene. The CDR3 totals 15 residues.

This clone was observed once. This chain links TRBV14 with TRBJ2-7; D uncertain. The CDR3 covers 11 residues. CDR1 and CDR2 (germline): SGHDN, FVKESK. Deletions cut 3 bases from V and 5 bases from J, with 5 bases between. The CDR3 nucleotides are TGTGCCAGCAGCCAGGGCGACGAGCAGTACTTC. Residues: CASSQGDEQYF.

V is TRBV28 and J is TRBJ2-7; the match to TRBD1 covers 8 bases. The CDR3 has 16 residues. CDR1 MDHEN and CDR2 SYDVKM come from the germline V gene. The junction had 10 bases not matched to a gene; V was cut back by 2 bases and J by 4 bases. CDR3 protein: CASSLGFGQGSYEQYF. The DNA for the CDR3 is TGTGCCAGCAGTTTAGGGTTCGGACAGGGCAGTTACGAGCAGTACTTC.

The rearrangement uses TRBV9 and TRBJ2-1; 9 bases match TRBD1. The V gene's germline CDR1 is SGDLS and CDR2 YYNGEE. The CDR3 is 17 residues long. V lost 1 base and J lost 4; bases outside the gene matches: 9. CDR3 amino acids: CASSVPDRGRYYNEQFF. The CDR3 nucleotides are TGTGCCAGCAGCGTACCGGACAGGGGCCGATATTACAATGAGCAGTTCTTC.

This clone was observed a single time. CDR3 coding DNA: TGTGCCAGCAGCGTGGGGAAACCCGGGGAGCTGTTTTTT. It codes for CASSVGKPGELFF. This chain links TRBV9 with TRBJ2-2; D call uncertain. CDR3 length: 13 residues. In germline, CDR1 is SGDLS, CDR2 YYNGEE. V was cut by 2 bases and J by 6 bases, with 8 bases left in between.

The genes are TRBV28 and TRBJ2-4; D perhaps matches TRBD1 (7 bases). Between the trimmed V and J ends, which lost 6 bases and 8 bases, there was a span of 14 bases. CDR1 MDHEN and CDR2 SYDVKM come from the germline V gene. The CDR3 has 13 residues. In DNA form, the CDR3 reads TGTGCCAGCAGGGTACAGGGGAGGCACATTCAGTACTTC. Its translation is CASRVQGRHIQYF.

The chain has TRBV28 and TRBJ1-5; D uncertain. Trimming pared 3 bases from V and 0 bases from J, leaving 9 bases between. Germline CDR1 is MDHEN and CDR2 is SYDVKM. The CDR3 covers 15 residues. The CDR3 is CASSFRGYSNQPQHF. CDR3 bases: TGTGCCAGCAGTTTCCGGGGTTATAGCAATCAGCCCCAGCATTTT.

This chain joins TRBV4-1 and TRBJ2-1, with 10 bases fitting TRBD1. The CDR3 consists of 18 residues. From germline, CDR1 is MGHRA and CDR2 YSYEKL. The V segment lost 0 bases and the J segment 4 bases; nucleotides outside the gene matches: 9. CDR3 loop: CASSQDQLGQGPYNEQFF. CDR3 nucleotide sequence: TGCGCCAGCAGCCAAGATCAGTTGGGACAGGGGCCTTACAATGAGCAGTTCTTC.

This rearrangement joins TRBV9 to TRBJ2-6; D is unresolved. The CDR3 runs 14 residues. CDR1 and CDR2 from the germline V gene are SGDLS and YYNGEE. Trimming took 6 bases from V and 1 from J, leaving 8 bases between them. Here the CDR3 DNA reads TGTGCCAGCACAAGTCCGTCTGGGGCCAACGTCCTGACTTTC. Its translation is CASTSPSGANVLTF. The full variable domain, its missing parts supplied by reference TRBV9 and TRBJ2-6, is DSGVTQTPKHLITATGQRVTLRCSPRSGDLSVYWYQQSLDQGLQFLIQYYNGEERAKGNILERFSAQQFPDLHSELNLSSLELGDSALYFCASTSPSGANVLTFGAGSRLTVL.

This clone was seen more than once but under ten times. Additional DNA sequences in this sample encode the identical CDR3. The V call is TRBV9, the J call TRBJ1-3; D is uncertain. The CDR3 spans 13 residues. Trimming stripped 0 bases from V and 0 bases from J, with 1 base between. Germline V gene data show CDR1 as SGDLS and CDR2 as YYNGEE. The CDR3, as DNA: TGTGCCAGCAGCGTAGACTCTGGAAACACCATATATTTT. It codes for CASSVDSGNTIYF.